This T cell receptor (beta chain) was captured by sequencing in a study of PD-1 blockade in mismatch repair-deficient tumors. The table came from immunoSEQ multiplex PCR; TCRdb's copy has only in-frame clones and leaves some out. The sample shows some 97,000 clones, 82% of them seen only once. About this clone: Antigen specificity is unknown.

Points from the study as a whole: Tumor-resident clones, often absent from pretreatment blood, expanded after pembrolizumab and then contracted.

V dropped 4 bases and J dropped 3 bases, with 19 bases sitting between them. Germline V CDR1 and CDR2: SGHTA, FQGNSA. This CDR3 comprises 16 residues. The chain uses TRBV7-2 and TRBJ2-7; TRBD2 might be the D (6 bases). The source of this sequence is an adult with mismatch repair-deficient cancer. This material consisted of peripheral blood, taken approximately 36 weeks after starting pembrolizumab. This chain's CDR3 is CASSSLGRRLNYEQYF. The CDR3 coding sequence is TGTGCCAGCAGCTCTCTCGGGAGAAGACTTAACTACGAGCAGTACTTC.